The subject of this entry is one T cell receptor (beta chain). Antigen: not known. Germline V gives CDR1 SQVTM, CDR2 ANQGSEA. Trimming at V came to 4 bases and at J to 5 bases, leaving 12 bases not matched to a gene. This CDR3 region has 15 residues. This record belongs to a study of OX40 agonist ivuxolimab in advanced cancers. For the study at large: Of mixed ages from about 20 to 90 and averaging roughly 64 years, the group was roughly 83% male. Earlier anti-PD-1, anti-PD-L1 or anti-CTLA-4 therapy was permitted; 40% had received some.

General study results and limits: Antigen specificity remained undetermined for the expanded peripheral T cells.

Sequencing was performed with immunoSEQ multiplex PCR; in TCRdb, only in-frame clones are kept and a portion is missing. Altogether fewer than 65,000 clones are present, 85% to 90% being singletons, with the ten largest covering 4.5% to 6%. The sequencing here drew on CD4+ or CD8+ T cells sorted from blood, taken in a trial of the OX40 agonist ivuxolimab. This chain links TRBV29-1 with TRBJ2-5; TRBD1 aligns across 8 bases. The sequence came from an adult with an advanced solid tumor such as melanoma, head and neck, liver or kidney cancer. The CDR3 DNA reads TGCAGCGTTGTGGGGGTACAGGGGGGTTCGGAGACCCAGTACTTC. Encoded protein: CSVVGVQGGSETQYF.